The entry that follows covers one T cell receptor (beta chain) sequence. Its antigen is currently unknown. The CDR3 length is 13 residues. The germline V gene has CDR1 MNHEY and CDR2 SVGAGI. V was shortened by 2 bases and J by 4 bases, with 8 bases between the two germline ends. The sample belongs to a study of cytomegalovirus exposure and HLA in healthy donors. Primers: 60 Vbeta forward and 13 Jbeta reverse. TCRdb's copy holds only in-frame clones and misses some; the assay was immunoSEQ multiplex PCR. This table holds about 130,000 clones, roughly four fifths found once. Study-level results: Sequencing had likely introduced a cluster of highly shared sequence variants as an artifact. Using the classifier, cytomegalovirus status was reportedly diagnosed with high specificity and sensitivity.

This chain joins TRBV6-5 and TRBJ1-1; D gene uncertain. Sequencing was performed on PBMCs. This clonotype was sampled from a boy younger than 10 in good health and CMV-seronegative. The DNA for the CDR3 is TGTGCCAGCAGTTACCCCTCCGGCACTGAAGCTTTCTTT. Its translation is CASSYPSGTEAFF.